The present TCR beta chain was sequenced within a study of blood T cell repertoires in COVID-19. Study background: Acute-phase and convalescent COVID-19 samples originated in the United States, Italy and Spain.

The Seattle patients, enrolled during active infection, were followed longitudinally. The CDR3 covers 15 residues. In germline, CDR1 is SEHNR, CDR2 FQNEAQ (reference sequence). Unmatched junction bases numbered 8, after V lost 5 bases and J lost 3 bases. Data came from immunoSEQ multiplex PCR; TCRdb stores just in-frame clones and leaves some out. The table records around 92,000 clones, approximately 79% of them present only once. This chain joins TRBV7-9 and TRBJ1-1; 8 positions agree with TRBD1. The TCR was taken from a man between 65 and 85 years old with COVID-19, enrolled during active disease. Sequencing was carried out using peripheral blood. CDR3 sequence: CASSNADRGYTEAFF. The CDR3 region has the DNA TGTGCCAGCAGCAACGCAGACAGGGGCTACACTGAAGCTTTCTTT.